Listed below are T cell receptor beta chains from one sample, sequenced in a study of blood T cell repertoires in COVID-19. Assay used: immunoSEQ multiplex PCR; TCRdb lists only in-frame clones, some missing. The table includes roughly 270,000 clones, 85% detected once. The specimen sequenced was PBMCs or T cells enriched from blood (not recorded which). These receptors all stem from a woman in her forties or fifties who had recovered from COVID-19. Both conserved end residues are part of each CDR3. Fields, in order: V gene, J gene, clone size, D gene, CDR3 protein, CDR3 DNA. The D gene is left open where the match is weak. Some rows mark clone size as missing; the rest say once, few, many or name a class of expanded clone.

TRBV6-2/TRBV6-3	TRBJ2-7	.	TRBD2	CASSYLLAGGPNEQYF	TGTGCCAGCAGTTACCTCCTCGCGGGAGGGCCTAACGAGCAGTACTTC
TRBV7-3	TRBJ2-1	.	TRBD1	CASSSQGAEQFF	TGTGCCAGCAGCTCTCAGGGGGCTGAGCAGTTCTTC
TRBV10-1	TRBJ2-3	.	.	CASSGGDSGLYTDTQYF	TGCGCCAGCAGCGGCGGGGATAGCGGTCTTTACACAGATACGCAGTATTTT
TRBV5-1	TRBJ1-1	.	.	CASSLGAGVGENTEAFF	TGCGCCAGCAGCTTGGGAGCCGGGGTTGGCGAAAACACTGAAGCTTTCTTT
TRBV9	TRBJ2-2	.	.	CASSVVGGWTLTGELFF	TGTGCCAGCAGCGTAGTGGGGGGTTGGACCCTCACCGGGGAGCTGTTTTTT
TRBV6-4	TRBJ2-1	.	TRBD2	CASSDSSRSSSGMDIEQFF	TGTGCCAGCAGTGACTCGAGTAGGTCATCCAGCGGGATGGACATTGAGCAGTTCTTC
TRBV5-6	TRBJ2-7	.	.	CASSLRSRGSSYEQYF	TGTGCCAGCAGCTTAAGGAGCCGGGGTTCCTCCTACGAGCAGTACTTC
TRBV2	TRBJ1-5	.	TRBD1	CASIGTGNQPQHF	TGTGCCAGCATAGGGACAGGCAATCAGCCCCAGCATTTT
TRBV18	TRBJ2-7	.	.	CASSLEDGYEQYF	TGTGCCAGCTCACTCGAGGATGGGTACGAGCAGTACTTC
TRBV30	TRBJ2-5	.	.	CVERRGETQYF	TGTGTCGAGCGCCGTGGAGAGACCCAGTACTTC
TRBV6-2/TRBV6-3	TRBJ2-7	.	TRBD2	CASSYSAGVYEQYF	TGTGCCAGCAGTTATTCGGCGGGAGTCTACGAGCAGTACTTC
TRBV5-1	TRBJ1-2	.	.	CASSLERGANYGYTF	TGCGCCAGCAGCTTGGAGCGGGGAGCTAACTATGGCTACACCTTC
TRBV7-9	TRBJ1-5	.	.	CASSSDRGQPQHF	TGTGCCAGCAGCTCGGACCGGGGTCAGCCCCAGCATTTT
TRBV6-4	TRBJ2-1	once	.	CASSDSDSYNEQFF	TGTGCCAGCAGTGACTCTGACAGTTACAATGAGCAGTTCTTC
TRBV7-6	TRBJ2-1	.	.	CASSRLTGSYNEQFF	TGTGCCAGCAGCCGCCTAACGGGCTCCTACAATGAGCAGTTCTTC
TRBV5-6	TRBJ2-7	.	.	CASSLGLTYEQYF	TGTGCCAGCAGCCTGGGGCTCACCTACGAGCAGTACTTC
TRBV29-1	TRBJ2-7	.	.	CSVVGQYSYEQYF	TGCAGCGTTGTCGGACAGTACTCCTACGAGCAGTACTTC
TRBV7-2	TRBJ1-1	.	TRBD1	CASSADRDTEAFF	TGTGCCAGCAGCGCGGACAGGGACACTGAAGCTTTCTTT
TRBV28	TRBJ2-7	.	.	CASRVSAGYEQYF	TGTGCCAGCAGGGTTAGCGCGGGCTACGAGCAGTACTTC
TRBV3-1/TRBV3-2	TRBJ2-1	.	.	CASSHSSYNEQFF	TGTGCCAGCAGCCATAGCTCCTACAATGAGCAGTTCTTC
TRBV9	TRBJ2-1	.	.	CASSVDPQGTPYNEQFF	TGTGCCAGCAGCGTAGACCCGCAGGGTACCCCCTACAATGAGCAGTTCTTC
TRBV30	TRBJ1-5	.	.	CAWSSQGIPNQPQHF	TGTGCCTGGAGTTCTCAGGGGATACCCAATCAGCCCCAGCATTTT
TRBV7-9	TRBJ2-2	.	TRBD1	CASSLDWQGVTGELFF	TGTGCCAGCAGCTTGGATTGGCAGGGGGTCACCGGGGAGCTGTTTTTT
TRBV30	TRBJ2-7	few	.	CAWSSYSYEQYF	TGTGCCTGGAGTTCGTATTCCTACGAGCAGTACTTC
TRBV7-9	TRBJ1-4	.	.	CASRQIGELFF	TGTGCCAGCAGGCAAATCGGAGAGCTGTTTTTT
TRBV24-1	TRBJ1-2	.	.	CATGDRTNYGYTF	TGTGCCACCGGTGACAGGACTAACTATGGCTACACCTTC
TRBV29-1	TRBJ2-1	.	TRBD1	CSVHHRGSYNEQFF	TGCAGCGTTCACCACAGGGGGTCATACAATGAGCAGTTCTTC
TRBV18	TRBJ2-5	.	TRBD2	CASSPPGLAGGQETQYF	TGTGCCAGCTCACCACCAGGACTAGCGGGAGGCCAAGAGACCCAGTACTTC
TRBV28	TRBJ2-3	once	TRBD2	CASSLFFSGGFTDTQYF	TGTGCCAGCAGTTTATTTTTTAGCGGGGGGTTCACAGATACGCAGTATTTT
TRBV18	TRBJ1-1	.	.	CASSPQRTNTEAFF	TGTGCCAGCTCACCACAGAGAACGAACACTGAAGCTTTCTTT
TRBV12-3/TRBV12-4	TRBJ2-2	.	.	CASSFSPVGELFF	TGTGCCAGCAGTTTCTCCCCGGTCGGGGAGCTGTTTTTT
TRBV5-1	TRBJ2-2	.	TRBD1	CASSLGGTGVGELFF	TGCGCCAGCAGCTTGGGAGGGACAGGGGTCGGGGAGCTGTTTTTT
TRBV5-1	TRBJ1-3	.	TRBD1	CASGPTGSGNTIYF	TGCGCCAGCGGGCCGACAGGGTCTGGAAACACCATATATTTT
TRBV19	TRBJ1-5	.	.	CASTNPAGANQPQHF	TGTGCCAGTACCAACCCGGCGGGGGCCAATCAGCCCCAGCATTTT
TRBV12-3/TRBV12-4	TRBJ1-2	.	.	CASSFRVGDGYTF	TGTGCCAGCAGTTTCAGGGTTGGAGATGGCTACACCTTC
TRBV2	TRBJ1-6	.	TRBD1	CASSERQGDNSPLHF	TGTGCCAGCAGTGAAAGACAGGGAGATAATTCACCCCTCCACTTT
TRBV19	TRBJ1-2	.	TRBD1	CASTPGQGASYGYTF	TGTGCCAGTACCCCTGGACAGGGGGCGTCTTATGGCTACACCTTC
TRBV2	TRBJ1-5	.	.	CASSEGTPGLGPQHF	TGTGCCAGCAGTGAAGGGACACCCGGCTTGGGGCCCCAGCATTTT
TRBV10-3	TRBJ2-1	.	TRBD2	CAISLSGRENNEQFF	TGTGCCATCAGCCTTAGCGGGAGAGAGAACAATGAGCAGTTCTTC
TRBV12-3/TRBV12-4	TRBJ1-5	.	.	CASSFRRDQPQHF	TGTGCCAGCAGTTTTCGGAGGGATCAGCCCCAGCATTTT
TRBV4-2	TRBJ1-4	.	TRBD1	CASSHPPDRVGEKLFF	TGTGCCAGCAGCCACCCACCGGACAGGGTGGGTGAAAAACTGTTTTTT
TRBV7-9	TRBJ2-7	.	.	CASSLMEGDEQYF	TGTGCCAGCAGCCTGATGGAGGGTGACGAGCAGTACTTC
TRBV20-1	TRBJ1-3	.	TRBD1	CSASRDSSGNTIYF	TGCAGTGCTAGTAGGGACAGCTCTGGAAACACCATATATTTT
TRBV10-3	TRBJ1-5	.	.	CAINQAPNQPQHF	TGTGCCATCAACCAGGCCCCCAATCAGCCCCAGCATTTT
TRBV6-6	TRBJ2-5	.	TRBD1	CASSSHDREETQYF	TGTGCCAGCAGTTCCCACGACAGGGAAGAGACCCAGTACTTC